This T cell receptor beta chain was retrieved from a study of vaccination and CD4 T cells after COVID-19. Described time point: late sampling 161 to 241 days after vaccination in three convalescent patients. MiXCR, applied by TCRdb to the PCR reads, yields one record per CDR3 protein. The repertoire includes roughly 31,000 distinct CDR3 sequences, approximately 49% of them detected once, and about 5.3% sits in the top ten. Germline assignment: CDR1 MNHEY and CDR2 SVGAGI. V trimming: 2 bases; J trimming: 3 bases; junction bases outside the gene matches: 1. This CDR3 has 14 amino acids. Source: CD4+ T cells from blood, taken about 7 months after SARS-CoV-2 vaccination. This TCR came from a human donor who had recovered from COVID-19. The chain combines TRBV6-5 with TRBJ2-7, with TRBD2 matching 10 bases. The CDR3 DNA reads TGTGCCAGCAGTTACACTAGCGGGGACTACGAGCAGTACTTC. It is translated as CASSYTSGDYEQYF.